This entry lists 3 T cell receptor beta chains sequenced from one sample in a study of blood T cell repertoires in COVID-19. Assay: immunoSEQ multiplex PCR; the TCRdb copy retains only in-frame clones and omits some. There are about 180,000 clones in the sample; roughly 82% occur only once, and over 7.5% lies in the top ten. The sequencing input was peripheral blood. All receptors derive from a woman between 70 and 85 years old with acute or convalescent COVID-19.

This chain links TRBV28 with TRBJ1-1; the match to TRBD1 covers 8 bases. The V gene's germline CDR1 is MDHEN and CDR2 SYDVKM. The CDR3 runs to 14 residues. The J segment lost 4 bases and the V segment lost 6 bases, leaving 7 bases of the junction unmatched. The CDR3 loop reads CASRTPGGPTEAFF. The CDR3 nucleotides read TGTGCCAGCAGAACACCAGGGGGCCCCACTGAAGCTTTCTTT.

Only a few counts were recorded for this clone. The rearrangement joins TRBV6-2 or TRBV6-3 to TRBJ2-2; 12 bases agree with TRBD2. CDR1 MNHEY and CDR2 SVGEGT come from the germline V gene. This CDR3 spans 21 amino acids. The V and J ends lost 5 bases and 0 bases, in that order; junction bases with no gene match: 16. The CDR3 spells CASSTLLLAGGRYPNTGELFF. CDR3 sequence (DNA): TGTGCCAGCAGTACCCTGTTGCTAGCGGGGGGGCGCTATCCGAACACCGGGGAGCTGTTTTTT.

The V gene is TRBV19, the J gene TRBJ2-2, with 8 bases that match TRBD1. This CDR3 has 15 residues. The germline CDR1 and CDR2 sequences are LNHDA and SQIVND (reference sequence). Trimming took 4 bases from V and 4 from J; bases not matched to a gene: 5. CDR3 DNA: TGTGCCAGTAGTAGCGACAGGGGAGGCACCGGGGAGCTGTTTTTT. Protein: CASSSDRGGTGELFF.